These 28 T cell receptor beta chains were sequenced from one sample in a study of spatial heterogeneity in lung cancer. Time point defined: sample taken at primary tumor resection. Study observations and caveats: Mutation counts in tumors were tracked by counts of expanded intratumoral alpha and beta TCRs.

These receptors' targets are unknown. One entry per CDR3 protein results from TCRdb running MiXCR on the 5' RACE reads. The repertoire holds roughly 10,000 distinct CDR3 sequences, with about 8% as singletons. This specimen was lung tumor tissue, taken at surgery. The receptors stem from a female donor with early-stage non-small cell lung cancer.

This clonotype was counted between two and nine times. This beta chain was picked up by a library intended for alpha chains and is off target, so its count carries little meaning. This chain joins TRBV20-1 and TRBJ1-2; TRBD1 matches 8 bases. V lost 0 bases to trimming and J lost 4 bases; unmatched junction nucleotides: 10. The CDR3 is 16 amino acids. Germline CDR1 and CDR2: DFQATT and SNEGSKA (reference sequence). The CDR3 DNA sequence: TGCAGTGCTAGAGATCCCGGGACAGGTGGAGTCTATGGCTACACCTTC. Protein product: CSARDPGTGGVYGYTF.

This clonotype came up many times. This beta chain slipped into a library made for alpha chains as a stray read, so its size is not meaningful. V usage is TRBV29-1 and J usage is TRBJ2-2, with D tentatively TRBD1 (5 bases). The CDR3 is 14 residues long. Germline loops: CDR1 SQVTM, CDR2 ANQGSEA. The germline V and J ends were trimmed by 6 bases and 0 bases, with 11 bases remaining between them. DNA of the CDR3: TGCAGCGTCGACTTGGGGCCGAACACCGGGGAGCTGTTTTTT. Translated: CSVDLGPNTGELFF.

In this sample, this clonotype turned up many times. This beta chain was picked up by a library intended for alpha chains and is off target, so its count carries little meaning. The J gene is TRBJ2-3, the V gene TRBV5-1; 8 nucleotides line up with TRBD2. Unmatched junction bases numbered 12, after V lost 4 bases and J lost 11 bases. This CDR3 has 14 amino acids. CDR1 and CDR2 from the germline V gene are SGHRS and YFSETQ. The CDR3 sequence: CASSPSGSLSGQYF. The CDR3 coding sequence is TGCGCCAGCAGCCCGAGCGGGAGCTTGTCAGGGCAGTATTTT.

Many counts were recorded for this clonotype. Within a library made for alpha chains, this beta chain is off target, and its count is uninformative. The V call is TRBV16, the J call TRBJ2-2; D remains ambiguous. V was trimmed by 3 bases and J by 7 bases, leaving 9 bases between them. Germline V gene sequence: CDR1 KGHSY, CDR2 FQNENV. The CDR3 consists of 13 residues. CDR3 DNA: TGTGCCAGCAGCCATGAGCCGGGCGGGGAGCTGTTTTTT. Translation gives CASSHEPGGELFF.

In regard to this clonotype: A read error is possible here, since a much larger clone lies one base away. For a library built for alpha chains, this beta chain is a stray read; little rests on its size. The chain has TRBV20-1 and TRBJ1-6; D is unclear. Germline CDR1 reads DFQATT; CDR2 reads SNEGSKA (reference sequence). The CDR3 totals 16 residues. The V end was cut by 0 bases, the J end by 5 bases, with 14 bases between. The CDR3 DNA reads as TGCAGTGCTAGAGAACTTCTAGGACCGAATAATTCACCCCTCCACTTT. Translating gives CSARELLGPNNSPLHF.

This clonotype has ten or more counts. This beta chain turned up in a library designed for alpha chains; as an off-target read, its abundance says little. V is TRBV12-3 or TRBV12-4 and J is TRBJ2-5; TRBD1 might be the D (6 bases). The ends were cut back, 5 bases at V and 5 bases at J, with 9 bases in the middle. CDR3 length: 12 residues. The CDR3 here is CASSTQGETQYF. The CDR3 DNA sequence: TGTGCCAGCAGTACGCAGGGGGAGACCCAGTACTTC.

This clonotype was detected many times. This beta chain is a stray read from a library made for alpha chains; its abundance is not meaningful. The chain employs TRBV7-2 and TRBJ1-6; D is possibly TRBD1 (6 bases). The V gene lost 1 base and the J gene lost 8 bases, with 9 bases spanning the gap. The CDR3 contains 14 residues. The germline CDR1 and CDR2 sequences are SGHTA and FQGNSA. The DNA of the CDR3 is TGTGCCAGCAGCTTAGGGACAGACTATTCACCCCTCCACTTT. It is translated as CASSLGTDYSPLHF.

This clonotype was picked up many times. Because the library targeted alpha chains, this beta chain is an off-target read whose size means little. Here the CDR3 DNA reads TGTGCCAGCAGCCGGGACAGCAACACCGGGGAGCTGTTTTTT. Its protein product is CASSRDSNTGELFF. V gene TRBV3-1 combines with J gene TRBJ2-2, with 7 bases lining up with TRBD1. The CDR3 totals 14 residues. Germline assignment: CDR1 LGHDT and CDR2 YNNKEL (reference sequence). Trimming removed 4 bases from V and 2 bases from J; junction bases left unmatched: 1.

This clonotype was detected ten times or more. In a library made to pick up alpha chains, this beta chain is a stray read with a size that means little. The chain couples TRBV20-1 to TRBJ1-3; no reliable D call. This CDR3 has 15 amino acids. Germline assignment: CDR1 DFQATT and CDR2 SNEGSKA (reference sequence). With 0 bases removed from V and 0 bases from J, the gap between germline ends came to 9 bases. Written as DNA, the CDR3 is TGCAGTGCTAGAGATCCTAGGACCTCTGGAAACACCATATATTTT. This codes for CSARDPRTSGNTIYF.

By share of the sample, this clonotype is medium-sized. The library was prepared for alpha chains; this beta chain is a stray read, so its frequency means little. V and J are TRBV4-3 and TRBJ2-5; TRBD1 or TRBD2 may be the D gene (6 bases each). V was trimmed by 1 base and J by 5 bases, leaving 14 bases between them. This CDR3 contains 15 residues. Germline lookup yields CDR1 LGHNA and CDR2 YSLEER. The CDR3 sequence is CASSQGSGAPETQYF. CDR3 bases: TGCGCCAGCAGCCAAGGATCGGGGGCTCCGGAGACCCAGTACTTC.

This clonotype occurred many times. With the library built for alpha chains, this beta chain is off target and its frequency is not meaningful. This chain joins TRBV15 and TRBJ2-7; D is unclear. Germline CDR1 reads LNHNV; CDR2 reads YYDKDF (reference sequence). V gave up 5 bases and J gave up 9 bases, with 11 bases separating them. This CDR3 contains 11 residues. The CDR3 loop reads CATSPGIGQYF. As DNA, the CDR3 is TGTGCCACCAGCCCCGGTATTGGGCAGTACTTC.

At least ten counts were recorded for this clonotype. This beta chain is a stray sequence in a library constructed for alpha chains; its clone size is not meaningful. The chain employs TRBV6-6 and TRBJ1-5; perhaps TRBD1 as D (6 bases). V lost 4 bases to trimming and J lost 7 bases, with 20 bases between them. Germline V lookup: CDR1 MNHNY, CDR2 SVGAGI (reference sequence). The CDR3 contains 16 residues. The CDR3, as DNA: TGTGCCAGCAGTTTGGGGGTAGGGGGATATGGGCAGCCCCAGCATTTT. It specifies CASSLGVGGYGQPQHF.

This clonotype was picked up many times. For a library built for alpha chains, this beta chain is a stray read; little rests on its size. V gene TRBV5-8 combines with J gene TRBJ1-2; D gene ambiguous. In germline, CDR1 is SGHTS, CDR2 YDEGEE. The V end lost 4 bases, the J end lost 4 bases, and 17 bases lay between the germline ends. The CDR3 is 15 amino acids. CDR3 in amino acids: CASSRPAGDIYGYTF. In nucleotides, the CDR3 is TGTGCCAGCAGCCGACCCGCCGGGGATATCTATGGCTACACCTTC.

This clonotype was recorded many times. This beta chain represents an off-target read in a library built for alpha chains; its size is of limited meaning. The rearrangement joins TRBV7-2 to TRBJ1-1; D call uncertain. The germline V gene encodes CDR1 SGHTA and CDR2 FQGNSA. The CDR3 has 14 amino acids. Trimming shortened V by 5 bases and J by 5 bases, and 15 bases separated the two germline ends. In DNA form, the CDR3 reads TGTGCCAGCAGCCCCACGAAAGGTTTGACTGAAGCTTTCTTT. It translates to CASSPTKGLTEAFF.

This clonotype has at least ten counts. This beta chain is an off-target read within a library intended for alpha chains, so its frequency means little. The J gene is TRBJ2-7, the V gene TRBV25-1; D gene unclear. The CDR3 length is 13 residues. V was trimmed by 3 bases and J by 2 bases, leaving 8 bases between them. Germline loops: CDR1 MGHDK, CDR2 SYGVNS. CDR3 DNA: TGTGCCAGCAGTGAGGCCTCTACCTACGAGCAGTACTTC. Amino acids: CASSEASTYEQYF.

This clonotype was recorded many times. This beta chain turned up in a library designed for alpha chains; as an off-target read, its abundance says little. The chain recombines TRBV5-1 with TRBJ2-7; tentatively, D is TRBD1 (5 bases). The CDR3 is made up of 14 amino acids. CDR1 and CDR2 (germline): SGHRS, YFSETQ. Trimming removed 0 bases at V and 0 bases at J, with 7 bases between. CDR3 DNA: TGCGCCAGCAGCTTGGACAGGCTCTCCTACGAGCAGTACTTC. Translating gives CASSLDRLSYEQYF.

This clonotype was picked up a small number of times. This beta chain is off target for a library built for alpha chains, so its abundance means little. The chain couples TRBV6-1 to TRBJ2-6; TRBD1 aligns across 7 bases. The germline gives CDR1 MNHNS, CDR2 SASEGT. The CDR3 has 18 amino acids. The ends lost 6 bases at V and 0 bases at J; junction bases unmatched: 11. The CDR3 nucleotides read TGTGCCAGCAGCGAGAAGGGGGCAGCAGTCTCTGGGGCCAACGTCCTGACTTTC. Its protein is CASSEKGAAVSGANVLTF.

This clonotype was detected a few times. This beta chain is an off-target read within a library intended for alpha chains, so its frequency means little. The chain employs TRBV6-5 and TRBJ2-7; TRBD1 might be the D (5 bases). Germline loops: CDR1 MNHEY, CDR2 SVGAGI. V dropped 0 bases and J dropped 5 bases, with 17 bases sitting between them. The CDR3 consists of 16 residues. CDR3 sequence: CASSYSPTGATDEQYF. In nucleotides, the CDR3 is TGTGCCAGCAGTTACTCACCCACAGGCGCTACGGACGAGCAGTACTTC.

This clonotype was picked up many times. This beta chain is off target for a library built for alpha chains, so its abundance means little. This chain uses TRBV5-1 with TRBJ2-7, with a tentative D call TRBD1 (6 bases). Germline lookup yields CDR1 SGHRS and CDR2 YFSETQ. The CDR3 is 15 residues long. V shed 1 base and J shed 6 bases, with 17 bases lying between them. The CDR3 nucleotides read TGCGCCAGCAGCTTGTTCGAAACAGGGTCCCGCGAGCAGTACTTC. Translating gives CASSLFETGSREQYF.

This clonotype was counted at least ten times. Because this beta chain is a stray read in a library intended to capture alpha chains, its abundance should not be given much weight. The chain uses TRBV11-1 and TRBJ2-2, with unresolved D. Looked up from germline, CDR1 is SGHAT and CDR2 is FQDESV (reference sequence). V lost 0 bases, J lost 5 bases, and 4 bases lay in between. This CDR3 comprises 13 residues. The CDR3 is CASSLALTGELFF. CDR3 DNA: TGTGCCAGCAGCTTAGCGCTTACCGGGGAGCTGTTTTTT.

About this clonotype: Little can be read into the size of this beta chain, an off-target read in a library designed for alpha chains. The V and J genes are TRBV5-1 and TRBJ2-1; D ambiguous. This CDR3 comprises 14 residues. The ends were cut back, 0 bases at V and 5 bases at J, with 9 bases in the middle. Germline assignment: CDR1 SGHRS and CDR2 YFSETQ. CDR3 protein: CASSLDPADNEQFF. In nucleotides, the CDR3 is TGCGCCAGCAGCTTGGACCCCGCGGACAATGAGCAGTTCTTC.

This clonotype has just a few counts. This beta chain is an unintended read in a library built for alpha chains; its size means little. This chain uses TRBV27 with TRBJ2-5; TRBD2 matches at 8 bases. The trim removed 3 bases at V and 4 bases at J, leaving 4 bases unmatched. The germline CDR1 and CDR2 sequences are MNHEY and SMNVEV (reference sequence). The CDR3 contains 14 residues. As DNA, the CDR3 is TGTGCCAGCAGTTTTTACAGCGGGGGAGAGACCCAGTACTTC. Protein sequence: CASSFYSGGETQYF.

Comments on this clonotype: This beta chain appears as a stray read in a library generated for alpha chains; its size is not informative. The genes are TRBV28 and TRBJ2-1, with D uncertain. V gave up 5 bases and J gave up 5 bases, with 4 bases separating them. CDR3 length: 11 residues. Germline V lookup: CDR1 MDHEN, CDR2 SYDVKM. The CDR3 nucleotides are TGTGCCAGCAGTCCTCACAATGAGCAGTTCTTC. Translating gives CASSPHNEQFF.

This clonotype appeared many times. This beta chain lies outside the target of a library built for alpha chains; its clone size means little. The V call is TRBV28, the J call TRBJ1-5, with a possible D match to TRBD1 (6 bases). The CDR3 spans 14 residues. The V end was cut by 6 bases, the J end by 5 bases, with 14 bases between. Looked up from germline, CDR1 is MDHEN and CDR2 is SYDVKM. The CDR3 region is CASSEPTGYQPQHF. In DNA, the CDR3 is TGTGCCAGCAGCGAACCTACAGGGTATCAGCCCCAGCATTTT.

This clonotype was seen only a few times. This beta chain is a stray sequence in a library constructed for alpha chains; its clone size is not meaningful. J is TRBJ2-5 and V is TRBV28; D possibly corresponds to TRBD1 (5 bases). This CDR3 has 13 amino acids. The germline V gene encodes CDR1 MDHEN and CDR2 SYDVKM. The V gene lost 3 bases and the J gene lost 7 bases, with 12 bases spanning the gap. CDR3 residues: CASSLGQSTTQYF. The CDR3 DNA follows: TGTGCCAGCAGTTTGGGGCAGAGCACGACCCAGTACTTC.

In its sample, this clonotype was seen a few times. A library prepared for alpha chains yielded this beta chain as an off-target read; its size is of little meaning. This chain connects TRBV27 to TRBJ2-3; 8 bases match TRBD1. The J segment lost 9 bases and the V segment lost 6 bases, leaving 14 bases of the junction unmatched. The V gene's germline CDR1 is MNHEY and CDR2 SMNVEV (reference sequence). The CDR3 length is 15 residues. The chain's CDR3 is CASRPPGQGWITQYF. The CDR3 DNA follows: TGTGCCAGCAGACCCCCAGGACAGGGTTGGATCACGCAGTATTTT.

This clonotype came up many times. This beta chain is a stray sequence in a library constructed for alpha chains; its clone size is not meaningful. The V call is TRBV12-3 or TRBV12-4, the J call TRBJ1-5; D uncertain. V lost 6 bases and J 2 bases, leaving 8 bases between the germline ends. The CDR3 runs to 13 residues. CDR3 protein: CASRTTGNQPQHF. The CDR3 DNA follows: TGTGCCAGCAGGACGACGGGCAATCAGCCCCAGCATTTT.

In its sample, this clonotype ranks as medium-sized (0.01 to 0.1%). Being off target in a library aimed at alpha chains, this beta chain has a size of little meaning. The J gene is TRBJ1-5, the V gene TRBV30; the match to TRBD1 covers 9 bases. The CDR3 has 14 residues. The germline V gene has CDR1 GTSNPN and CDR2 SVGIG (reference sequence). The V segment lost 5 bases and the J segment 1 base; nucleotides outside the gene matches: 3. Here the CDR3 DNA reads TGTGCCTGGGGACAGGGGACAAGCAATCAGCCCCAGCATTTT. This gives the protein CAWGQGTSNQPQHF.